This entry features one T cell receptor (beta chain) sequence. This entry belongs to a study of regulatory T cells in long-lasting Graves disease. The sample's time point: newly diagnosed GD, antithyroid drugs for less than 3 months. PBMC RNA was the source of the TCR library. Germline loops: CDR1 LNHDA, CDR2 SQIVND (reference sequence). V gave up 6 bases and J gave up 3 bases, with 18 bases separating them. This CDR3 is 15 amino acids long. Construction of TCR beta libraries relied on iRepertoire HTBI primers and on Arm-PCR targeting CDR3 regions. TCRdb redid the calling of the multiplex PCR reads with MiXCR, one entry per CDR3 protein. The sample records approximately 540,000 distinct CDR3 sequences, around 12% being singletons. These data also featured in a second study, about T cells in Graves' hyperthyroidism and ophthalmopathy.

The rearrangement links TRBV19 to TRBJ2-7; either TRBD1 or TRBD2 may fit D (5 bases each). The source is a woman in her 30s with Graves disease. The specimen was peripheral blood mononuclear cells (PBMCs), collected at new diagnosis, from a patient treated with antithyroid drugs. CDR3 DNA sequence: TGTGCCAGTAGCACTACTCGGGACGGGTACTACGAGCAGTACTTC. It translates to CASSTTRDGYYEQYF.